What follows are 14 T cell receptor beta chains derived from one specimen sequenced in a study of blood T cell repertoires in COVID-19. Produced via immunoSEQ multiplex PCR; TCRdb's table is partial and in-frame only. The sample holds roughly 260,000 clones, roughly 86% seen once. The sample was peripheral blood. The receptors were gathered from a man in his forties who had recovered from COVID-19.

J is TRBJ2-5 and V is TRBV19, with D tentatively TRBD2 (5 bases). Germline loops: CDR1 LNHDA, CDR2 SQIVND (reference sequence). V was trimmed by 4 bases and J by 5 bases, leaving 11 bases between them. There are 13 residues in the CDR3. As DNA, the CDR3 is TGTGCCAGTAGTAGCCGGACGGGGGAGACCCAGTACTTC. Amino acids: CASSSRTGETQYF.

CDR3: CASRRGLAGSEQFF. CDR3 nucleotide sequence: TGTGCCAGCAGACGGGGACTAGCGGGCTCTGAGCAGTTCTTC. This sequence joins TRBV7-3 and TRBJ2-1; 12 nucleotides agree with TRBD2. The germline gives CDR1 SGHTA, CDR2 FQGTGA. The CDR3 consists of 14 residues. V shed 6 bases, J shed 9 bases, and the junction held 6 bases outside the gene matches.

The rearrangement links TRBV27 to TRBJ2-7; D uncertain. The CDR3 runs to 14 residues. The germline gives CDR1 MNHEY, CDR2 SMNVEV (reference sequence). V shed 8 bases and J shed 0 bases, with 14 bases lying between them. The CDR3 DNA reads as TGTGCCAGCCGTCGCATAAGGAGCTCCTACGAGCAGTACTTC. The encoded protein is CASRRIRSSYEQYF.

V and J are TRBV5-4 and TRBJ1-1; perhaps TRBD1 as D (5 bases). The germline CDR1 and CDR2 sequences are SGHNT and YYREEE (reference sequence). V was pared by 7 bases and J by 0 bases, with 13 bases between. The CDR3 has 14 residues. The DNA of the CDR3 is TGTGCCAGCCCCCCCGACAGCATGAACACTGAAGCTTTCTTT. Translating gives CASPPDSMNTEAFF.

The chain couples TRBV9 to TRBJ2-1; TRBD2 matches 11 bases. Germline V gives CDR1 SGDLS, CDR2 YYNGEE. CDR3 size: 13 residues. J was trimmed by 10 bases and V by 0 bases; bases with no gene match: 0. The DNA for the CDR3 is TGTGCCAGCAGCGTAGGACTAGCGGGGGAGCAGTTCTTC. Amino acid sequence: CASSVGLAGEQFF.

Only one count was recorded for this clone. The chain is built from TRBV18 and TRBJ2-2; D is unclear. The V gene lost 1 base and the J gene lost 2 bases, with 14 bases spanning the gap. This CDR3 has 17 amino acids. The germline V gene encodes CDR1 KGHSH and CDR2 LQKENI. CDR3 sequence reads: CASSPQWPGSNTGELFF. The CDR3 DNA reads as TGTGCCAGCTCACCACAATGGCCAGGTTCAAACACCGGGGAGCTGTTTTTT. The full variable domain, its missing parts supplied by reference TRBV18 and TRBJ2-2, is NAGVMQNPRHLVRRRGQEARLRCSPMKGHSHVYWYRQLPEEGLKFMVYLQKENIIDESGMPKERFSAEFPKEGPSILRIQQVVRGDSAAYFCASSPQWPGSNTGELFFGEGSRLTVL.

The V gene is TRBV6-5, the J gene TRBJ1-5, with unresolved D. Germline CDR1 and CDR2: MNHEY and SVGAGI. Trimming stripped 8 bases from V and 5 bases from J, with 13 bases between. This CDR3 has 13 amino acids. Here the CDR3 DNA reads TGTGCCAGCGGTCAGGTGGGCCATCAGCCCCAGCATTTT. It is translated as CASGQVGHQPQHF.

The J gene is TRBJ2-1, the V gene TRBV30; no clear D. Germline lookup yields CDR1 GTSNPN and CDR2 SVGIG (reference sequence). The CDR3 contains 13 residues. V was shortened by 0 bases and J by 4 bases, with 7 bases between the two germline ends. This chain's CDR3 is CAWSVLTYNEQFF. The CDR3 nucleotides read TGTGCCTGGAGTGTCTTGACTTACAATGAGCAGTTCTTC. The variable domain in full, with the rest retrieved from reference TRBV30 and TRBJ2-1, is SQTIHQWPATLVQPVGSPLSLECTVEGTSNPNLYWYRQAAGRGLQLLFYSVGIGQISSEVPQNLSASRPQDRQFILSSKKLLLSDSGFYLCAWSVLTYNEQFFGPGTRLTVL.

This chain joins TRBV7-2 and TRBJ2-7; TRBD2 matches 8 bases. Germline V CDR1 and CDR2: SGHTA, FQGNSA. There are 16 residues in the CDR3. Trimming cost V 4 bases and J 2 bases; bases outside gene matches: 10. CDR3 sequence (DNA): TGTGCCAGCAGCTGGACCGGGGGGGCCACGGCCTACGAGCAGTACTTC. It codes for CASSWTGGATAYEQYF.

This clone showed up just a few times. V is TRBV7-2 and J is TRBJ2-7; 13 nucleotides agree with TRBD2. Germline V gene sequence: CDR1 SGHTA, CDR2 FQGNSA. This CDR3 comprises 15 residues. J was trimmed by 6 bases and V by 5 bases; bases with no gene match: 7. The CDR3 protein is CASSPPGTSGVEQYF. The CDR3 coding sequence is TGTGCCAGCAGCCCCCCCGGGACTAGCGGGGTCGAGCAGTACTTC.

The gene calls are TRBV6-6 and TRBJ2-7; the match to TRBD2 covers 10 bases. This CDR3 is 15 amino acids long. The trim removed 0 bases at V and 5 bases at J, leaving 4 bases unmatched. Germline assignment: CDR1 MNHNY and CDR2 SVGAGI (reference sequence). CDR3 sequence reads: CASSYSLLAGDEQYF. CDR3 coding DNA: TGTGCCAGCAGTTACTCCCTGCTAGCGGGAGACGAGCAGTACTTC.

The V call is TRBV27, the J call TRBJ2-3; TRBD2 matches at 11 bases. Germline CDR1 and CDR2: MNHEY and SMNVEV (reference sequence). Unmatched junction bases numbered 6, after V lost 6 bases and J lost 4 bases. CDR3 length equals 15 residues. In DNA form, the CDR3 reads TGTGCCAGCAGATTAGCGGGAGGGCCCTCAGATACGCAGTATTTT. Its protein product is CASRLAGGPSDTQYF.

The chain employs TRBV6-5 and TRBJ2-3, with a tentative D call TRBD1 (6 bases). Per germline, CDR1 MNHEY and CDR2 SVGAGI. This CDR3 region has 15 residues. V was trimmed by 1 base and J by 3 bases, leaving 11 bases between them. CDR3 loop: CASSYLGASTDTQYF. The CDR3 nucleotides read TGTGCCAGCAGTTACTTGGGGGCAAGTACAGATACGCAGTATTTT.

V gene TRBV27 combines with J gene TRBJ1-2, with D maybe TRBD1 (5 bases). This CDR3 region has 14 residues. The germline V gene has CDR1 MNHEY and CDR2 SMNVEV (reference sequence). The germline V and J ends were trimmed by 6 bases and 7 bases, with 18 bases remaining between them. CDR3: CASSPTNGQGGYTF. Here the CDR3 DNA reads TGTGCCAGCAGCCCCACTAACGGGCAGGGTGGCTACACCTTC.